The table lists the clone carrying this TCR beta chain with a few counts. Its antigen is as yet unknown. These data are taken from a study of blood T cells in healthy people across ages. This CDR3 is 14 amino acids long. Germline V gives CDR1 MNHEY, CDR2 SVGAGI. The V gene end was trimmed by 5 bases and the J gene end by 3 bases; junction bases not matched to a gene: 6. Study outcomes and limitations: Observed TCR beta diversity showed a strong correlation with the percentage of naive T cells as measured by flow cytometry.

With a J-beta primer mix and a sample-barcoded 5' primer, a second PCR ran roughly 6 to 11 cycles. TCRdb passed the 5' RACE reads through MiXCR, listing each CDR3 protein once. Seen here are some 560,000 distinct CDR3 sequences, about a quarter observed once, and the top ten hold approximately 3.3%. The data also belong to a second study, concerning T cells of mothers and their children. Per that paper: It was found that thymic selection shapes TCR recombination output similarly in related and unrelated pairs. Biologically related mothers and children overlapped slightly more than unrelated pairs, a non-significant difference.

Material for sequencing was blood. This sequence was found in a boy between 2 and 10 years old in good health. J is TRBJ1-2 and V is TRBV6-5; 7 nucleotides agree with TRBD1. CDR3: CASSLWTGHYGYTF. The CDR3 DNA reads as TGTGCCAGCAGTCTTTGGACAGGTCACTATGGCTACACCTTC.